The clone carrying this TCR beta chain was counted at least ten times. Its target is unknown. This sample was taken from a study of molecular identifiers for immune sequencing clone quantification. The CD8+CD4-CCR7+CD45RA+ phenotype defined the sorted naive CD8 T cells. Study-wide results and limits: Clones above 20 RNA copies contained over 97% of effector molecules but under 1% of naive ones.

Germline CDR1 reads DFQATT; CDR2 reads SNEGSKA (reference sequence). CDR3 length: 14 residues. The V gene end was trimmed by 3 bases and the J gene end by 5 bases; junction bases not matched to a gene: 8. TCRdb processed the PCR reads anew with MiXCR; each CDR3 protein has one entry. The table records tens of thousands of distinct CDR3 sequences, over 15% of them present only once. This chain links TRBV20-1 with TRBJ2-3, with TRBD2 identical over 7 bases. Sequencing was done on a sample of naive CD8+ T cells from blood, with Jurkat cell RNA spiked in. Subset described: FACS-sorted CD8+CD4-CCR7+CD45RA+ naive T cells. The TCR comes from a human donor in good health. Some libraries in this study had Jurkat cell RNA spiked in. CDR3: CSARSQLALDTQYF. The CDR3 nucleotides read TGCAGTGCTAGGTCACAACTAGCGCTAGATACGCAGTATTTT.